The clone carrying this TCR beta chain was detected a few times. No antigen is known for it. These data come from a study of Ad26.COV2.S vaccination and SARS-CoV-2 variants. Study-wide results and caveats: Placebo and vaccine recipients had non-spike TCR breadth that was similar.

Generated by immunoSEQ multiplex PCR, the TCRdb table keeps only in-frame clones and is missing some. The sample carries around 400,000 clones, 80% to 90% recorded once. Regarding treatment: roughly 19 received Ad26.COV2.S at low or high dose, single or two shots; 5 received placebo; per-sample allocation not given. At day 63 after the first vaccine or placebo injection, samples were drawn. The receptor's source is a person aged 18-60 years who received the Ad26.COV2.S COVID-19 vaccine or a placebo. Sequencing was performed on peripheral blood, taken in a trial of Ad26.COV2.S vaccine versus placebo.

CDR3 loop: CASIDRSYNSPLHF. CDR3 DNA sequence: TGTGCCAGCATAGACAGGAGCTATAATTCACCCCTCCACTTT. This chain joins TRBV25-1 and TRBJ1-6; a weak D match, TRBD1 (6 bases). The germline V gene encodes CDR1 MGHDK and CDR2 SYGVNS. The length of the CDR3 is 14 residues. V was clipped by 7 bases and J by 3 bases, with 10 bases between them.